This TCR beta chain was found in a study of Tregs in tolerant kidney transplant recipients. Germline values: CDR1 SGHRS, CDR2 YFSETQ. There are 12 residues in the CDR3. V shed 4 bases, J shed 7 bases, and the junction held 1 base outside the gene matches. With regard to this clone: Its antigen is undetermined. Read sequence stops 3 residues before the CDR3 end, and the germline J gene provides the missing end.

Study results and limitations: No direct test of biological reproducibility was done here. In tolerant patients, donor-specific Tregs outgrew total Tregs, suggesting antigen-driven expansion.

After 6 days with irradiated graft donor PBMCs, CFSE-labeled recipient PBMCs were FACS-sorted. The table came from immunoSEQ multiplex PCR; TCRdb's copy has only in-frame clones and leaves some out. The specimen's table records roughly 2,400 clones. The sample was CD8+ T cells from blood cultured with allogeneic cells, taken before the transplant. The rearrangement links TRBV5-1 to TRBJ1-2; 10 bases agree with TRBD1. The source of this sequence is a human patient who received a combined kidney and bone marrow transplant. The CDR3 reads CASSGTGVGYTF. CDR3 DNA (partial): TGCGCCAGCAGCGGGACAGGGGTTGGC.